These 9 T cell receptor beta chains were all obtained from the same sample, sequenced in a study of blood T cells in healthy people across ages. Together with a sample-barcoded 5' primer, a J-beta primer mix was included in a second PCR lasting about 7 to 12 cycles. Via MiXCR, TCRdb re-called the 5' RACE reads, giving one row per CDR3 protein. The sample yields about 1.4 million distinct CDR3 sequences, roughly 59% seen once. Source material: blood. These receptor sequences come from a man aged 18 to 30 in good health.

The chain joins TRBV9 to TRBJ2-5; D gene uncertain. The tail of the sequence fits TRBJ2-7 better, so the J call may be wrong. The CDR3 runs to 15 residues. The germline V gene encodes CDR1 SGDLS and CDR2 YYNGEE. DNA of the CDR3: TGTGCCAGCAGCGTAGCTTACGGGCCCTTGGACGAGCAGTACTTC. Its translation is CASSVAYGPLDEQYF.

V is TRBV2 and J is TRBJ2-5; tentative D call: TRBD2 (5 bases). CDR1 is SNHLY and CDR2 is FYNNEI in the germline V gene. With 6 bases removed from V and 4 bases from J, the gap between germline ends came to 21 bases. CDR3 size: 16 residues. The CDR3 sequence is CASSKRAQGNRETQYF. The CDR3 DNA is TGTGCCAGCAGCAAGAGGGCACAAGGAAACAGAGAGACCCAGTACTTC. The full variable domain, with the rest looked up from reference TRBV2 and TRBJ2-5, is EPEVTQTPSHQVTQMGQEVILRCVPISNHLYFYWYRQILGQKVEFLVSFYNNEISEKSEIFDDQFSVERPDGSNFTLKIRSTKLEDSAMYFCASSKRAQGNRETQYFGPGTRLLVL.

This sequence joins TRBV4-2 and TRBJ2-4; D remains unclear. Judging by the DNA end, TRBJ2-7 fits better; the J call may be wrong. Germline values: CDR1 LGHNA, CDR2 YNFKEQ. The CDR3 has 16 amino acids. For the CDR3, the DNA is TGTGCCAGCGCCCTCCTCCACGGACGGACGAACTACGAGCAGTACTTC. Protein product: CASALLHGRTNYEQYF.

The sample holds a few counts of this clonotype. The rearrangement joins TRBV4-1 to TRBJ1-2; D remains unclear. The CDR3 runs 16 residues. Germline-derived CDR1 and CDR2 are MGHRA and YSYEKL. Trimming cost V 1 base and J 1 base, with 13 bases left between them. The CDR3 region has the DNA TGCGCCAGCAGCCAAGGGATCTTCGCGCTTAACTATGGCTACACCTTC. Translating it yields CASSQGIFALNYGYTF.

The chain links TRBV29-1 to TRBJ1-1; the D is unclear. Trimming took off 6 bases at V and 0 bases at J, with 11 bases between the two ends. This CDR3 is 13 amino acids long. Germline assignment: CDR1 SQVTM and CDR2 ANQGSEA. Here the CDR3 reads CSVSGPLNTEAFF. For the CDR3, the DNA is TGCAGCGTGTCCGGGCCACTGAACACTGAAGCTTTCTTT.

The chain recombines TRBV4-1 with TRBJ2-1, with 15 bases matching TRBD2. The CDR3 covers 16 residues. Per the germline V gene, CDR1 is MGHRA and CDR2 is YSYEKL. V gave up 4 bases and J gave up 9 bases; unmatched junction bases: 7. This CDR3 is CASSPPGLAGGVEQFF. CDR3 nucleotide sequence: TGCGCCAGCAGCCCCCCGGGACTAGCGGGAGGTGTTGAGCAGTTCTTC.

V gene TRBV4-1 combines with J gene TRBJ2-1, with D perhaps being TRBD1 or TRBD2 (6 bases each). CDR3 length: 13 amino acids. Trimming cost V 0 bases and J 9 bases, with 9 bases left between them. The germline V gene has CDR1 MGHRA and CDR2 YSYEKL. The CDR3 region has the DNA TGCGCCAGCAGCCAAGAGGGGGGCATTGAGCAGTTCTTC. It yields the protein CASSQEGGIEQFF.

This chain connects TRBV12-3 or TRBV12-4 to TRBJ2-2; D is unresolved. V was trimmed by 7 bases and J by 4 bases, leaving 10 bases between them. The length of the CDR3 is 13 residues. Here the CDR3 reads CASKFGVTGELFF. The CDR3 DNA reads TGTGCCAGCAAATTTGGGGTCACCGGGGAGCTGTTTTTT.

The chain carries TRBV20-1 and TRBJ2-6; D perhaps matches TRBD1 (6 bases). This CDR3 has 16 amino acids. The V gene lost 0 bases and the J gene lost 5 bases, with 14 bases spanning the gap. The germline CDR1 and CDR2 sequences are DFQATT and SNEGSKA (reference sequence). The CDR3 loop is CSARDSQGNRANVLTF. The CDR3 nucleotides are TGCAGTGCTAGAGATTCCCAGGGGAATAGGGCCAACGTCCTGACTTTC.